These 14 T cell receptor beta chains were sequenced from one sample in a study of PD-1 blockade in mismatch repair-deficient tumors. Clones were read by immunoSEQ multiplex PCR, and TCRdb kept only the in-frame ones, dropping some. The data contain 25,000 to 30,000 clones, about four fifths of them singletons. Sequencing used PBMCs, obtained before pembrolizumab treatment. The source is an adult with mismatch repair-deficient cancer.

The rearrangement uses TRBV2 and TRBJ2-1; 8 nucleotides agree with TRBD2. This CDR3 contains 15 residues. The germline gives CDR1 SNHLY, CDR2 FYNNEI. Trimming took 6 bases from V and 2 from J; bases not matched to a gene: 6. This CDR3 reads CASRDTGGAYNEQFF. DNA of the CDR3: TGTGCCAGCAGAGACACGGGGGGGGCCTACAATGAGCAGTTCTTC. Together with reference TRBV2 and TRBJ2-1, the CDR3 gives the full variable domain: EPEVTQTPSHQVTQMGQEVILRCVPISNHLYFYWYRQILGQKVEFLVSFYNNEISEKSEIFDDQFSVERPDGSNFTLKIRSTKLEDSAMYFCASRDTGGAYNEQFFGPGTRLTVL.

This chain links TRBV6-6 with TRBJ2-1, with 7 nucleotides matching TRBD1. The V gene end was trimmed by 7 bases and the J gene end by 1 base; junction bases not matched to a gene: 4. CDR3 length: 14 amino acids. In germline, CDR1 is MNHNY, CDR2 SVGAGI (reference sequence). CDR3 region: CASNGQASYNEQFF. CDR3 in DNA: TGTGCCAGCAACGGACAGGCTTCCTACAATGAGCAGTTCTTC.

The rearrangement uses TRBV7-6 and TRBJ2-7; 13 bases fit TRBD2. CDR3 length equals 15 residues. Germline values: CDR1 SGHVS, CDR2 FNYEAQ. V shed 2 bases, J shed 5 bases, and the junction held 3 bases outside the gene matches. Here the CDR3 reads CASSLSGLAGDEQYF. The CDR3 DNA is TGTGCCAGCAGCTTATCAGGACTAGCGGGAGACGAGCAGTACTTC.

The chain links TRBV30 to TRBJ2-2; possible D gene TRBD2, 5 bases. CDR3 length equals 13 residues. Trimming took 3 bases from V and 3 from J, leaving 8 bases between them. The germline V gene has CDR1 GTSNPN and CDR2 SVGIG (reference sequence). CDR3 DNA sequence: TGTGCCTGGAGCTGGGAGCACACCGGGGAGCTGTTTTTT. Its protein is CAWSWEHTGELFF. Complete variable domain (other parts from reference TRBV30 and TRBJ2-2): SQTIHQWPATLVQPVGSPLSLECTVEGTSNPNLYWYRQAAGRGLQLLFYSVGIGQISSEVPQNLSASRPQDRQFILSSKKLLLSDSGFYLCAWSWEHTGELFFGEGSRLTVL.

J is TRBJ2-7 and V is TRBV28; 8 bases fit TRBD1. This CDR3 region has 15 residues. The V gene end was trimmed by 2 bases and the J gene end by 3 bases; junction bases not matched to a gene: 6. Per the germline V gene, CDR1 is MDHEN and CDR2 is SYDVKM. As DNA, the CDR3 is TGTGCCAGCAGTTTACCCCCGACAGGGGACTACGAGCAGTACTTC. Protein: CASSLPPTGDYEQYF. The whole variable domain, remainder taken from reference TRBV28 and TRBJ2-7, is DVKVTQSSRYLVKRTGEKVFLECVQDMDHENMFWYRQDPGLGLRLIYFSYDVKMKEKGDIPEGYSVSREKKERFSLILESASTNQTSMYLCASSLPPTGDYEQYFGPGTRLTVT.

This chain links TRBV28 with TRBJ1-1; 7 nucleotides agree with TRBD1. V gave up 4 bases and J gave up 5 bases; unmatched junction bases: 7. This CDR3 contains 14 residues. Germline lookup yields CDR1 MDHEN and CDR2 SYDVKM. CDR3 sequence (DNA): TGTGCCAGCAGTTACCGACAGGGAGGAACTGAAGCTTTCTTT. It yields the protein CASSYRQGGTEAFF.

The chain joins TRBV18 to TRBJ1-2; 9 positions match TRBD1. This CDR3 region has 14 residues. The trim removed 3 bases at V and 7 bases at J, leaving 6 bases unmatched. Germline CDR1 reads KGHSH; CDR2 reads LQKENI. This CDR3 reads CASSPRQGDSGYTF. CDR3 in DNA: TGTGCCAGCTCACCCAGACAGGGGGATAGTGGCTACACCTTC.

The chain couples TRBV2 to TRBJ2-3, with D perhaps matching TRBD2 (5 bases). In germline, CDR1 is SNHLY, CDR2 FYNNEI. Trimming cost V 6 bases and J 6 bases, with 13 bases left between them. CDR3 length: 13 amino acids. CDR3 in amino acids: CASSPRTRDTQYF. The CDR3 bases are TGTGCCAGCAGCCCCCGGACTCGGGATACGCAGTATTTT.

The J gene is TRBJ2-7, the V gene TRBV11-2; TRBD2 matches 12 bases. Germline CDR1 is SGHAT and CDR2 is FQNNGV. The CDR3 consists of 15 residues. V trimming: 1 base; J trimming: 5 bases; junction bases outside the gene matches: 3. The CDR3 bases are TGTGCCAGCAGCTTAGGACTAGCGGGAGTCCACGAGCAGTACTTC. Its protein is CASSLGLAGVHEQYF.

This rearrangement joins TRBV27 to TRBJ2-3; TRBD1 aligns across 7 bases. This CDR3 is 14 amino acids long. CDR1 and CDR2 from the germline V gene are MNHEY and SMNVEV (reference sequence). Losses at the gene ends were 5 bases for V and 4 bases for J; bases not matched to a gene: 6. CDR3 DNA: TGTGCCAGCAGTAGCTCAGGGGGTCCAGATACGCAGTATTTT. This gives the protein CASSSSGGPDTQYF.

The CDR3 DNA follows: TGTGCCAGCAGCTCCCACAGGGTCGGGAGCAATCAGCCCCAGCATTTT. It translates to CASSSHRVGSNQPQHF. The rearrangement uses TRBV7-8 and TRBJ1-5, with D perhaps TRBD1 (6 bases). The V gene lost 4 bases and the J gene lost 1 base, with 14 bases spanning the gap. CDR1 is SGHVS and CDR2 is FQNEAQ in the germline V gene. CDR3 length: 16 residues.

There are a few counts of this clone. The V gene is TRBV6-1, the J gene TRBJ1-5, with D possibly being TRBD1 (6 bases). Germline V CDR1 and CDR2: MNHNS, SASEGT. The V end lost 7 bases, the J end lost 2 bases, and 6 bases lay between the germline ends. The CDR3 is made up of 12 amino acids. This CDR3 is CASNRGNQPQHF. The CDR3 bases are TGTGCCAGCAACAGGGGCAATCAGCCCCAGCATTTT.

This clone was observed once. The chain recombines TRBV29-1 with TRBJ1-1; D uncertain. There are 15 residues in the CDR3. Trimming took off 0 bases at V and 0 bases at J, with 11 bases between the two ends. Germline V gene lookup returns CDR1 SQVTM and CDR2 ANQGSEA. The CDR3 is CSVEDLASMNTEAFF. CDR3 DNA: TGCAGCGTTGAAGATCTGGCATCCATGAACACTGAAGCTTTCTTT.

The chain links TRBV7-2 to TRBJ2-7, with D possibly being TRBD2 (8 bases). The CDR3 extends over 18 amino acids. CDR1 is SGHTA, CDR2 FQGNSA, per germline. Trimming shortened V by 1 base and J by 5 bases, and 24 bases separated the two germline ends. The CDR3 loop reads CASSLVSGMSGGQDEQYF. The DNA for the CDR3 is TGTGCCAGCAGCTTAGTTAGCGGGATGTCAGGGGGGCAGGACGAGCAGTACTTC.